Sequencing of this T cell receptor (beta chain) was carried out in a study of CD8+CD57+ T cells in acquired aplastic anemia. Comment on this clonotype: Here the CDR3 omits its conserved ending phenylalanine or tryptophan, so a read error is the likely source. The DNA is omitted, as the CDR3 cannot be located on it reliably, and the CDR3 follows TCRdb's listing.

Germline-derived CDR1 and CDR2 are SGHNT and YYREEE (reference sequence). The CDR3 length is 8 residues, termini included. CDR3 and TCR beta VDJ profiling relied on a genomic DNA template. MiXCR was run by TCRdb on the reads, yielding one entry per CDR3 protein. The sample includes 200,000 or so distinct CDR3 sequences, around 50% seen only once; the top ten take nearly 20%. Those patients picked for sequencing had displayed CD8+CD57+ cell expansion on flow cytometry. Blood was sampled before the patients had received any therapy. The chain uses TRBV5-4 and TRBJ2-3; whether TRBD2, the table's D call, matches the DNA was not checked. This TCR was sampled from a human donor with aplastic anemia. The sequenced sample was sorted CD4+, CD8+, or CD8+CD57+ T cells (not recorded which) from PBMCs. CDR3 region: CASSLGSG.